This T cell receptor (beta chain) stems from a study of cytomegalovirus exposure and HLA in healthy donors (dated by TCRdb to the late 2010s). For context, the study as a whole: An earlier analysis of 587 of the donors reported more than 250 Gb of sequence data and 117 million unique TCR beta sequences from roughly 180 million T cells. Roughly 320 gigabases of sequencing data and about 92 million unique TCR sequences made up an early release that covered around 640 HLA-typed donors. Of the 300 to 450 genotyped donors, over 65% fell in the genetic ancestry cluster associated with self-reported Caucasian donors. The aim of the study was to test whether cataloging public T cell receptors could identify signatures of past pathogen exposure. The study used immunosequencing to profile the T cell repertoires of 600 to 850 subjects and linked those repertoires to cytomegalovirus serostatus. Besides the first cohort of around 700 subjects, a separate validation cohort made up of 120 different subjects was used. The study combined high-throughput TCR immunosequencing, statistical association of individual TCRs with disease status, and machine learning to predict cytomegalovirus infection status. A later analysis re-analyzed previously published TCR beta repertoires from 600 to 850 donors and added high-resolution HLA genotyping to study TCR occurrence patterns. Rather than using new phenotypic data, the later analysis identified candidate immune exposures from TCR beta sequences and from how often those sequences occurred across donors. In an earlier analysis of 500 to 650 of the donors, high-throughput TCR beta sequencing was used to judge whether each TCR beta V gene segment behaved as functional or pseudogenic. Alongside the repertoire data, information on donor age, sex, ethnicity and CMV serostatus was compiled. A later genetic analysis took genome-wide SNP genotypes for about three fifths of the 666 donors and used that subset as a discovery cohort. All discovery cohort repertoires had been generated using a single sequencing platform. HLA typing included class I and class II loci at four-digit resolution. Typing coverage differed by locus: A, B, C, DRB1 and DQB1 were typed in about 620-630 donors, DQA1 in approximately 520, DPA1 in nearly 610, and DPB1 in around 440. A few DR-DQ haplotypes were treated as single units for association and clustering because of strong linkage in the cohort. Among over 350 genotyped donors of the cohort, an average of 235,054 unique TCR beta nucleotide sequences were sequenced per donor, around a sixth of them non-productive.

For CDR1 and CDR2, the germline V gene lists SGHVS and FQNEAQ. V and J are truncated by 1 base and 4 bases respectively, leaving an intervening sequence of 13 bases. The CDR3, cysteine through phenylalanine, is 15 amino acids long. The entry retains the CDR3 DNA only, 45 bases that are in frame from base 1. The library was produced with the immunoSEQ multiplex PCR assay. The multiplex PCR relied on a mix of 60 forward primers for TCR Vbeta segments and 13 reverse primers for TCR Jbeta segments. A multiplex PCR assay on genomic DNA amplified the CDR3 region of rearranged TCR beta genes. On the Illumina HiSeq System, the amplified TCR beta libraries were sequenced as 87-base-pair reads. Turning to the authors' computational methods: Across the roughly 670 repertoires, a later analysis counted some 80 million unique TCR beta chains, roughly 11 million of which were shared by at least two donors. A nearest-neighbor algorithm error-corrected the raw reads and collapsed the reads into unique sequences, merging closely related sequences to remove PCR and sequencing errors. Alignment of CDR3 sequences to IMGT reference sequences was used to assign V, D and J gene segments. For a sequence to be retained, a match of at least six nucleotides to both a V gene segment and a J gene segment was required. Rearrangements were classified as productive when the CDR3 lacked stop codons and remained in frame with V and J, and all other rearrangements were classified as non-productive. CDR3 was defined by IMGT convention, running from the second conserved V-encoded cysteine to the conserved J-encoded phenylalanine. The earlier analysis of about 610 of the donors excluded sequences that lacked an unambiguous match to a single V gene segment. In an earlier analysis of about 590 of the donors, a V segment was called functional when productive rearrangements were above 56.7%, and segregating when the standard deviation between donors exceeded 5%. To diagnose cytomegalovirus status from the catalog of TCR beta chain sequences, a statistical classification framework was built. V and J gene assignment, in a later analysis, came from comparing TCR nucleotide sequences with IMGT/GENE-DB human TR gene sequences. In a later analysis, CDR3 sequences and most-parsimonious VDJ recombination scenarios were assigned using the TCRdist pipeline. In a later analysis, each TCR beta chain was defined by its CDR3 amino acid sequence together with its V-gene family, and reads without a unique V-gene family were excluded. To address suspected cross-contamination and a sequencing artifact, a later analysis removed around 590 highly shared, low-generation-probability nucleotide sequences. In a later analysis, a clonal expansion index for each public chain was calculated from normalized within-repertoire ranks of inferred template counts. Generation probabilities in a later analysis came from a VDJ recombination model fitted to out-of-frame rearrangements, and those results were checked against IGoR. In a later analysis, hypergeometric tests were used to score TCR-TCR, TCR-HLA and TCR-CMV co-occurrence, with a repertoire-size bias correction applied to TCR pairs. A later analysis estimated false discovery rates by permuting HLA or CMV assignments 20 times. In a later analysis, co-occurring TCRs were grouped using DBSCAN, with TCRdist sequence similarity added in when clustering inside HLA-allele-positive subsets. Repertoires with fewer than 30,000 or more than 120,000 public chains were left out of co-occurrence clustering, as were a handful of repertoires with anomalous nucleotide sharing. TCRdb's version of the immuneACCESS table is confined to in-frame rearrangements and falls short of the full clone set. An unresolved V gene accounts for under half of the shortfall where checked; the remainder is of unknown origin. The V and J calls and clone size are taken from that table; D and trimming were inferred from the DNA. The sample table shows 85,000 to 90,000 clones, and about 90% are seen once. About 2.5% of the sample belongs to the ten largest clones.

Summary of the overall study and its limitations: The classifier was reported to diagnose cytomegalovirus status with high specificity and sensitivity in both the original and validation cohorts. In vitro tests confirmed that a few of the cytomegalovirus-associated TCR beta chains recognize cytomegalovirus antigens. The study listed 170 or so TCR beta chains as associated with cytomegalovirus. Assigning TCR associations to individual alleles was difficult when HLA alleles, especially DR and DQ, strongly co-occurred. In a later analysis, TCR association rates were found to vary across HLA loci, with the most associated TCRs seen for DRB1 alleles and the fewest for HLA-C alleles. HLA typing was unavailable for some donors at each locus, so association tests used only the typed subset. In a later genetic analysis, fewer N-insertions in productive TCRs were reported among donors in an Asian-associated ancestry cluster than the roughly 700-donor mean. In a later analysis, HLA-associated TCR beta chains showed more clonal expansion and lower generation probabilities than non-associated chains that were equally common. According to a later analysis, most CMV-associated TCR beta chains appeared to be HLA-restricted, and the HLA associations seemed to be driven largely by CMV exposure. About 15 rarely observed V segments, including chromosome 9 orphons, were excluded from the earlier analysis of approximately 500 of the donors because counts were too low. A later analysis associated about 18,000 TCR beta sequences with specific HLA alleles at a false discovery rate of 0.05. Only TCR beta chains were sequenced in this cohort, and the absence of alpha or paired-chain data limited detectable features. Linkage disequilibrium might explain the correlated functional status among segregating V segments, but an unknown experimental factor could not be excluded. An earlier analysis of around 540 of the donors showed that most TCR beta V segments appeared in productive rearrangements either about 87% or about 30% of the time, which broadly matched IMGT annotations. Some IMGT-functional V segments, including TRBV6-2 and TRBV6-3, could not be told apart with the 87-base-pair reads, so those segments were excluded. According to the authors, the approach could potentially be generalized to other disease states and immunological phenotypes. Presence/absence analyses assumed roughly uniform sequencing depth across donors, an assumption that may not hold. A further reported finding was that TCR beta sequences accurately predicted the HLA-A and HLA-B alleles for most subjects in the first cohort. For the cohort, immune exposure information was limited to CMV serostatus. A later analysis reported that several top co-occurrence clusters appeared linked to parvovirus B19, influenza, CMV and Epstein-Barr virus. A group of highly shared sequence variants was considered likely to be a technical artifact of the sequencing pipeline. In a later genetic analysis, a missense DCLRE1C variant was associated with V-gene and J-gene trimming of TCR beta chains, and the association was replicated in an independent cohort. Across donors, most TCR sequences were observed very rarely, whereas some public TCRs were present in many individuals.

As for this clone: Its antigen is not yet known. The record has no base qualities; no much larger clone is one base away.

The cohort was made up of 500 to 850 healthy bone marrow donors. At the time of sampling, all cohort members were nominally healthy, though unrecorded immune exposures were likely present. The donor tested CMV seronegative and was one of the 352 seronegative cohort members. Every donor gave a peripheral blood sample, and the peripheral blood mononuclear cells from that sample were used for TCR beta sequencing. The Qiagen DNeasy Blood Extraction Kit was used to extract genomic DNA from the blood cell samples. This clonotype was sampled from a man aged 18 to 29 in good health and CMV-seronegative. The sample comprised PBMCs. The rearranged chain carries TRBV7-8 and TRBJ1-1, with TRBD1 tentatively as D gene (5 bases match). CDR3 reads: CASSLVRPGGTEAFF. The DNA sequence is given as TGTGCCAGCAGCTTAGTAAGGCCGGGGGGCACTGAAGCTTTCTTT.